This is a list of T cell receptor beta chains from one sample in a study of patients and donors after allogeneic stem cell transplantation. One entry per CDR3 protein results from TCRdb running MiXCR on the RT-PCR reads. This table has about a million distinct CDR3 sequences, under 20% appearing once. Sequences were obtained from blood, either unsorted or a sorted T cell fraction (not recorded which). The receptors stem from a human donor who was either an allogeneic HSCT recipient or a stem cell or donor lymphocyte infusion donor (not recorded which). It is not recorded whose cells these are; they may come from a transplant donor. CDR3s include the opening cysteine and the closing phenylalanine or tryptophan. D genes are given only for firm matches. A clone size is listed for some rows: how often the clone was seen (once, few, many), or a class if it is expanded.

NA,NA,TRBJ2-3,TRBV21-1,CASLTGGTGRKTSTDTQYF,TGTGCCAGCCTCACCGGGGGGACAGGGAGAAAGACTAGCACAGATACGCAGTATTTT
few,NA,TRBJ2-2,TRBV24-1,CATSRRGTGELFF,TGTGCCACCAGTCGCAGGGGAACCGGGGAGCTGTTTTTT
few,TRBD2,TRBJ2-7,TRBV3-1,CASSPPSGRLPYEQYF,TGTGCCAGCAGCCCTCCTAGCGGGCGTCTCCCCTACGAGCAGTACTTC
many,NA,TRBJ2-1,TRBV12-3/TRBV12-4,CASRERGSYNEQFF,TGTGCCAGCAGAGAGCGCGGCTCCTACAATGAGCAGTTCTTC
NA,TRBD1,TRBJ2-2,TRBV5-6,CASSPPETGDGELFF,TGTGCCAGCAGCCCCCCCGAGACAGGGGACGGGGAGCTGTTTTTT
NA,TRBD2,TRBJ2-5,TRBV27,CASGGVGGQETQYF,TGTGCCAGCGGGGGGGTGGGCGGACAAGAGACCCAGTACTTC
NA,NA,TRBJ2-2,TRBV24-1,CATSTNRNTGELFF,TGTGCCACCTCTACGAACAGGAACACCGGGGAGCTGTTTTTT
NA,NA,TRBJ2-5,TRBV20-1,CSARVRVRNGETQYF,TGCAGTGCTAGAGTGAGGGTGCGAAACGGAGAGACCCAGTACTTC
few,NA,TRBJ2-7,TRBV7-2,CASTAGGSKGEQYF,TGTGCCAGCACCGCTGGTGGGAGTAAGGGCGAGCAGTACTTC
NA,NA,TRBJ2-7,TRBV5-1,CASSLVRGPLEQYF,TGCGCCAGCAGCTTAGTCCGCGGTCCTCTCGAGCAGTACTTC
once,TRBD1,TRBJ2-7,TRBV7-9,CASSLRLGTEAYEQYF,TGTGCCAGCAGCTTACGGCTCGGGACAGAAGCCTACGAGCAGTACTTC
few,NA,TRBJ2-3,TRBV15,CATSSGGTDTQYF,TGTGCCACCAGCAGTGGAGGCACAGATACGCAGTATTTT
NA,TRBD2,TRBJ2-3,TRBV15,CATSRGFGLAGGRDTQYF,TGTGCCACCAGCAGAGGGTTTGGACTAGCGGGGGGGAGAGATACGCAGTATTTT
many,NA,TRBJ2-2,TRBV10-3,CAITERGAGELFF,TGTGCCATCACCGAGAGGGGAGCCGGGGAGCTGTTTTTT
many,NA,TRBJ2-2,TRBV5-1,CASSLAWDAGELFF,TGCGCCAGCAGCTTGGCCTGGGATGCCGGGGAGCTGTTTTTT
few,NA,TRBJ1-5,TRBV12-3/TRBV12-4,CASSLNRENQPQHF,TGTGCCAGCAGTTTAAACAGGGAGAATCAGCCCCAGCATTTT